This is a list of T cell receptor beta chains from one sample in a study of chemoradiotherapy in HPV16-positive cancers. Profiled with immunoSEQ multiplex PCR; TCRdb holds only in-frame clones, not every one. The data hold roughly 6,100 clones, with over 65% observed a single time. The sample here was tumor tissue, taken from a patient who underwent chemoradiotherapy. These receptors came from a human donor with HPV-associated anogenital cancer. CDR3s leave out the opening cysteine and the closing phenylalanine or tryptophan. Fields, in order: V gene, CDR3 protein.

>TRBV28
ASTIGRISSTQY
>TRBV5-1
ASSSGNTEAF
>TRBV7-9
ASSLEGGTATYEQY
>TRBV4-1
ASSQVEFGYNSPLH
>TRBV4-1
ASSQPQGARHEQY
>TRBV19
AIHDWGSSGYGYT
>TRBV4-1
ASSPTGGHNTGELF
>TRBV11-2
ASSLLDQTSYNEQF
>TRBV5-4
ASSSRTGGIEKLF
>TRBV11-2
ASSSGGEGDGYT
>TRBV7-6
ASSSLLWPINQPQH
>TRBV30
AWGDRGNSPLH
>TRBV28
ASSYPLRGGGSYEQY
>TRBV13
ASSLGVAKHYEQY
>TRBV30
AWSNRQANQPQH
>TRBV13
ASSTRTSGENEQF